This T cell receptor beta chain was obtained from a study of vaccination effects on CD4 cells after COVID-19. Study results and caveats: After vaccination, at late timepoints, clones induced by infection and by vaccine contracted markedly. The authors studied few convalescent patients and collected no early post-infection timepoints. From healthy vaccinees, only 1 of 255 vaccine-induced clones also reacted to common cold coronaviruses.

The CDR3 sequence is 15 residues long. The germline V gene has CDR1 ENHRY and CDR2 SYGVKD. The V gene end was trimmed by 6 bases and the J gene end by 5 bases; junction bases not matched to a gene: 10. Using viral peptide pools, the ViraFEST assay grew out antigen-specific CD4+ T cells prior to sequencing. It was after nine to ten days of culture that CD4+ T cells were isolated. In the vaccine recipients, nucleocapsid antibodies were negative and there was no prior SARS-CoV-2 infection. Researchers reported culturing more than 1.5 million PBMC in each well, adding around 10 IU/ml IL-2 and around 9.1 ug/ml peptides. TCRdb keeps only in-frame clones here, not all; method: immunoSEQ multiplex PCR. The data contain about 45,000 clones, about 80% of them singletons. With respect to this clone: Its antigen remains unknown.

This clonotype was sampled from a human donor who received a COVID-19 vaccine. The specimen comprised CD4+ T cells from PBMCs cultured with SARS-CoV-2 spike peptides, sampled before COVID-19 vaccination. The chain recombines TRBV10-3 with TRBJ2-5, with 9 bases identical to TRBD2. The CDR3 DNA reads as TGTGCCATCAGCCAATTTGAGCGGGGGGTCGAGACCCAGTACTTC. This codes for CAISQFERGVETQYF.